The subject of this entry is one T cell receptor (beta chain). Its antigen is still unknown. The CDR3 runs 15 residues. CDR1 MGHRA and CDR2 YSYEKL come from the germline V gene. Deletions cut 7 bases from V and 3 bases from J, with 15 bases between. Constant-segment-primed 5'RACE gave TCR alpha and TCR beta cDNA libraries with sample barcodes and UMIs. Each CDR3 protein is one row after TCRdb ran MiXCR on the 5' RACE reads. The table lists over 500,000 distinct CDR3 sequences, 15% to 20% of them singletons, with approximately 8.1% in the top ten. These data originate in a study of T-cell memory formation after mild COVID-19. About the research overall: TCR clusters were mostly confined to one donor each. Study outcomes and limitations: Shrinking CD4+ clones resided mostly in CM and EM, and CD8+ ones in EMRA. Contracting clones from day 15 to 85 showed balanced CD4/CD8; later expanders favored CD4+.

Sequencing was done on a sample of PBMCs or a T cell subset sorted from them (not recorded which). V is TRBV4-1 and J is TRBJ2-2; D ambiguous. This receptor was obtained from an adult woman who had mild COVID-19 (a few samples of this study predate the infection). Cell type and time point are not known. The CDR3 region is CASTAHGSYTGELFF. For the CDR3, the DNA is TGCGCCAGCACCGCCCACGGTAGCTACACCGGGGAGCTGTTTTTT.